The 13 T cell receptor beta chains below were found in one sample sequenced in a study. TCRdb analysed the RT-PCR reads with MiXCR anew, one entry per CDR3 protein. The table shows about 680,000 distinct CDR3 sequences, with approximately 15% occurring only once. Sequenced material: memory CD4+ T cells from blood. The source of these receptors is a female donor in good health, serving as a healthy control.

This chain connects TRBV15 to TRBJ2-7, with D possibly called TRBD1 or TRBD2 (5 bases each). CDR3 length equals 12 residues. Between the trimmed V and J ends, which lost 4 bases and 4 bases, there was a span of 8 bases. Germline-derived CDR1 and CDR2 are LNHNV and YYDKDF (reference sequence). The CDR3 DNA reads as TGTGCCACCAGCATCGAGGGGTACGAGCAGTACTTC. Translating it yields CATSIEGYEQYF.

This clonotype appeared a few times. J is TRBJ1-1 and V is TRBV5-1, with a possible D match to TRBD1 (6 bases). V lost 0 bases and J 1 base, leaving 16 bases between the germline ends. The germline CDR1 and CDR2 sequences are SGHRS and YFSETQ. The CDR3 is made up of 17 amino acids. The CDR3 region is CASSLGDGGVGNTEAFF. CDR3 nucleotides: TGCGCCAGCAGCTTGGGTGACGGGGGCGTTGGGAACACTGAAGCTTTCTTT. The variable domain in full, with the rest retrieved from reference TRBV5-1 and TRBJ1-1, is KAGVTQTPRYLIKTRGQQVTLSCSPISGHRSVSWYQQTPGQGLQFLFEYFSETQRNKGNFPGRFSGRQFSNSRSEMNVSTLELGDSALYLCASSLGDGGVGNTEAFFGQGTRLTVV.

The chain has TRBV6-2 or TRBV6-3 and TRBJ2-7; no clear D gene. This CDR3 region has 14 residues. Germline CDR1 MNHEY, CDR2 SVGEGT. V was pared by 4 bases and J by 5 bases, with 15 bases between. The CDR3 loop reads CASSSTLIVHEQYF. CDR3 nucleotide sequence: TGTGCCAGCAGTTCTACATTGATTGTCCACGAGCAGTACTTC.

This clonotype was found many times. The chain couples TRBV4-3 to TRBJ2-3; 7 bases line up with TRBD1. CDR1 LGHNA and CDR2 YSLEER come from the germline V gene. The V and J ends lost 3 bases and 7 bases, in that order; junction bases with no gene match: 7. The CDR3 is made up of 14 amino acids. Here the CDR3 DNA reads TGCGCCAGCAGCCACGCACCGACAGGGCATACGCAGTATTTT. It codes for CASSHAPTGHTQYF.

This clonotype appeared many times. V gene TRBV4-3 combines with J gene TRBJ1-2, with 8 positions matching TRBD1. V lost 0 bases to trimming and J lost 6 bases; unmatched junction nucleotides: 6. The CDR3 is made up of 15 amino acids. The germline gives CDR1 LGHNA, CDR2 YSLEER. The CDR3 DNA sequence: TGCGCCAGCAGCCAAGAGGTTCAGGGGGCCAATGGCTACACCTTC. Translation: CASSQEVQGANGYTF.

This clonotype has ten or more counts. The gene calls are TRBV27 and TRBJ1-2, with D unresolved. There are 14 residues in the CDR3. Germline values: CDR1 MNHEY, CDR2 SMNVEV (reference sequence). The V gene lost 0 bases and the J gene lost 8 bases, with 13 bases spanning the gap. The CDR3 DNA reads TGTGCCAGCAGTTTATCAGGCCGTCGGGAGGGCTACACCTTC. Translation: CASSLSGRREGYTF.

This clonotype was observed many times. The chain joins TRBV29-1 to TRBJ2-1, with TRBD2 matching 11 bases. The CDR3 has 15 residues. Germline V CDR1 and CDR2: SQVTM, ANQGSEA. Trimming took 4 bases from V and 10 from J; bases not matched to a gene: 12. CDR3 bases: TGCAGCGTTGGAACTAGCGGGAGAATAAAGGGCGAGCAGTTCTTC. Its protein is CSVGTSGRIKGEQFF.

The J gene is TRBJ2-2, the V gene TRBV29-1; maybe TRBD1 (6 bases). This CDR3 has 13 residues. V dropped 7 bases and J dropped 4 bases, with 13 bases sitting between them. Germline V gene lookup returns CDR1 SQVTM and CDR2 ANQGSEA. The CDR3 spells CSARGQITGELFF. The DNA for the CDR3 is TGCAGCGCCCGAGGACAGATCACCGGGGAGCTGTTTTTT.

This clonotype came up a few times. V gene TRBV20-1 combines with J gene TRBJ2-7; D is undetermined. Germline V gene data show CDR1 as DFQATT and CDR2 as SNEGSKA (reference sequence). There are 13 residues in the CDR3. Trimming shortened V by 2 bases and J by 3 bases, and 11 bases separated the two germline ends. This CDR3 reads CSARPPSNYEQYF. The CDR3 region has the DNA TGCAGTGCTAGACCCCCCTCGAACTACGAGCAGTACTTC.

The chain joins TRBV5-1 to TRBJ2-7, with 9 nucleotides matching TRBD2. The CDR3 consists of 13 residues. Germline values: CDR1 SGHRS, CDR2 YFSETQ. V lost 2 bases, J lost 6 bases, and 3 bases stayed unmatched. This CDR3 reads CASSFSGSLEQYF. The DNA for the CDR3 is TGCGCCAGCAGCTTTAGCGGGAGTCTCGAGCAGTACTTC.

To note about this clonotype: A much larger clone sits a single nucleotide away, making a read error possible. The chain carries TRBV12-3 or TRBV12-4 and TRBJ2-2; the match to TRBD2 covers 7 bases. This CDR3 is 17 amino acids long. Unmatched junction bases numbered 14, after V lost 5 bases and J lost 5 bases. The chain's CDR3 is CASSRTRGGPTTGELFF. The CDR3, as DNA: TGTGCCAGCAGTAGGACTCGGGGAGGGCCGACGACCGGGGAGCTGTTTTTT.

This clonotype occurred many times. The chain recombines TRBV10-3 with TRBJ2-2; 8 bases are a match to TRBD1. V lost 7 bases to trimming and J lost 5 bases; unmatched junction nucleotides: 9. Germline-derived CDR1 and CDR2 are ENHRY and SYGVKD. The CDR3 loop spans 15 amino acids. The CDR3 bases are TGTGCCATCAAGGATTCAGGGGGCGGTACCGGGGAGCTGTTTTTT. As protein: CAIKDSGGGTGELFF.

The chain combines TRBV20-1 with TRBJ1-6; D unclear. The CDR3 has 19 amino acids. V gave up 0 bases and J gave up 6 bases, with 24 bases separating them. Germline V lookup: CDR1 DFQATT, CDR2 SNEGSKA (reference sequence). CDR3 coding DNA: TGCAGTGCTAGAGATACGGTGTCAGGCCGAACGGGGAGTAATTCACCCCTCCACTTT. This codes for CSARDTVSGRTGSNSPLHF.